The T cell receptor beta chain described here comes from a study of a mutant IDH1 vaccine in newly diagnosed glioma. Looking at the study overall: Treated individuals were about 62% male and roughly 40% female, averaging 40.4 years of age.

This clone was detected once. Time point specified: baseline, week 1 (first vaccination visit). Sample treatment: pre-vaccination baseline after standard-of-care therapy. TCRdb's copy holds only in-frame clones and misses some; the assay was immunoSEQ multiplex PCR. The sample gives 85,000 to 100,000 clones, around 90% of which show up once; less than 0.65% is in the top ten. Looked up from germline, CDR1 is SGHAT and CDR2 is FQNNGV. Trimming stripped 5 bases from V and 6 bases from J, with 17 bases between. The CDR3 consists of 14 residues. This receptor was obtained from a woman aged 45 to 65 with glioma. The starting material was PBMCs, obtained from a glioma patient treated with radiotherapy, temozolomide or both. The V call is TRBV11-2, the J call TRBJ2-7; tentatively, D is TRBD1 or TRBD2 (5 bases each). CDR3 loop: CASSRDGKSSEQYF. The CDR3 DNA sequence: TGTGCCAGCAGCCGGGACGGTAAAAGTTCCGAGCAGTACTTC.